Listed below are T cell receptor beta chains from one sample, sequenced in a study of identical twins. MiXCR was run by TCRdb on the 5' RACE reads, yielding one entry per CDR3 protein. The sample includes around 1.7 million distinct CDR3 sequences, about 31% seen only once; the top ten take 0.27%. Sequenced sample: cord blood. The receptor source for this set is a newborn girl in good health. Each CDR3 is given with its conserved first and last residue. Fields, in order: V gene, D gene, clone size, CDR3 length, J gene, CDR3 protein, CDR3 DNA. D genes are given only for firm matches. Rows may omit the clone size; those that give it use once, few, many or a size class.

V gene: TRBV6-1
D gene: TRBD2
clone size: NA
CDR3 length: 15
J gene: TRBJ2-1
CDR3 protein: CASSESGSKYNEQFF
CDR3 DNA: TGTGCCAGCAGTGAAAGCGGGAGTAAGTACAATGAGCAGTTCTTC

V gene: TRBV4-1
D gene: NA
clone size: NA
CDR3 length: 15
J gene: TRBJ1-2
CDR3 protein: CASSQDVGGNYGYTF
CDR3 DNA: TGCGCCAGCAGCCAAGATGTTGGCGGGAACTATGGCTACACCTTC

V gene: TRBV20-1
D gene: NA
clone size: few
CDR3 length: 13
J gene: TRBJ1-5
CDR3 protein: CSARFSWGQPQHF
CDR3 DNA: TGCAGTGCTAGATTCTCCTGGGGGCAGCCCCAGCATTTT

V gene: TRBV6-6
D gene: TRBD1
clone size: NA
CDR3 length: 16
J gene: TRBJ1-4
CDR3 protein: CASSRAGTGGEEKLFF
CDR3 DNA: TGTGCCAGCAGTAGAGCCGGGACAGGGGGCGAAGAAAAACTGTTTTTT

V gene: TRBV7-2
D gene: NA
clone size: few
CDR3 length: 15
J gene: TRBJ2-7
CDR3 protein: CASSSHTVHPYEQYF
CDR3 DNA: TGTGCCAGCAGCTCTCATACGGTCCATCCTTACGAGCAGTACTTC

V gene: TRBV28
D gene: TRBD2
clone size: NA
CDR3 length: 17
J gene: TRBJ2-2
CDR3 protein: CASSTRLAGQLTGELFF
CDR3 DNA: TGTGCCAGCAGTACCAGACTAGCGGGGCAACTCACCGGGGAGCTGTTTTTT

V gene: TRBV5-5
D gene: NA
clone size: NA
CDR3 length: 17
J gene: TRBJ1-1
CDR3 protein: CASSLASPRLLNTEAFF
CDR3 DNA: TGTGCCAGCAGCTTGGCTTCCCCCAGATTGCTGAACACTGAAGCTTTCTTT

V gene: TRBV2
D gene: NA
clone size: few
CDR3 length: 13
J gene: TRBJ2-3
CDR3 protein: CAITGTDGDTQYF
CDR3 DNA: TGTGCCATTACCGGGACTGATGGGGATACGCAGTATTTT

V gene: TRBV14
D gene: NA
clone size: NA
CDR3 length: 14
J gene: TRBJ2-1
CDR3 protein: CASSQSFRYNEQFF
CDR3 DNA: TGTGCCAGCAGCCAATCTTTTCGGTACAATGAGCAGTTCTTC

V gene: TRBV7-9
D gene: TRBD1
clone size: NA
CDR3 length: 16
J gene: TRBJ1-2
CDR3 protein: CASSVETGPINYGYTF
CDR3 DNA: TGTGCCAGCAGCGTGGAGACAGGGCCGATCAACTATGGCTACACCTTC

V gene: TRBV6-2/TRBV6-3
D gene: NA
clone size: many
CDR3 length: 13
J gene: TRBJ1-1
CDR3 protein: CASSYREDTEAFF
CDR3 DNA: TGTGCCAGCAGTTACAGGGAGGACACTGAAGCTTTCTTT

V gene: TRBV4-2
D gene: TRBD1
clone size: few
CDR3 length: 16
J gene: TRBJ1-6
CDR3 protein: CASSQVTGAYNSPLHF
CDR3 DNA: TGTGCCAGCAGCCAAGTAACAGGGGCCTATAATTCACCCCTCCACTTT

V gene: TRBV20-1
D gene: TRBD1
clone size: NA
CDR3 length: 16
J gene: TRBJ1-1
CDR3 protein: CSAPGTGALFNAEAFF
CDR3 DNA: TGCAGTGCCCCCGGGACAGGGGCCCTTTTTAACGCTGAAGCTTTCTTT

V gene: TRBV20-1
D gene: TRBD1
clone size: few
CDR3 length: 15
J gene: TRBJ2-3
CDR3 protein: CSATPGTASTDTQYF
CDR3 DNA: TGCAGTGCTACTCCCGGGACAGCCTCAACAGATACGCAGTATTTT

V gene: TRBV20-1
D gene: NA
clone size: NA
CDR3 length: 14
J gene: TRBJ2-2
CDR3 protein: CSARGPGTTGELFF
CDR3 DNA: TGCAGTGCGAGAGGGCCAGGGACCACCGGGGAGCTGTTTTTT

V gene: TRBV6-5
D gene: TRBD2
clone size: NA
CDR3 length: 15
J gene: TRBJ2-3
CDR3 protein: CASTLAGGTTDTQYF
CDR3 DNA: TGTGCCAGCACCTTAGCGGGAGGAACCACAGATACGCAGTATTTT

V gene: TRBV20-1
D gene: TRBD1
clone size: few
CDR3 length: 15
J gene: TRBJ2-5
CDR3 protein: CSAATGTGRQETQYF
CDR3 DNA: TGCAGTGCTGCCACCGGGACAGGGAGACAAGAGACCCAGTACTTC

V gene: TRBV12-3/TRBV12-4
D gene: NA
clone size: NA
CDR3 length: 12
J gene: TRBJ1-1
CDR3 protein: CASSPNRDEAFF
CDR3 DNA: TGTGCCAGCAGTCCAAACAGGGATGAAGCTTTCTTT

V gene: TRBV6-6
D gene: NA
clone size: few
CDR3 length: 14
J gene: TRBJ2-3
CDR3 protein: CASGETPSTDTQYF
CDR3 DNA: TGTGCCAGCGGAGAGACCCCCTCCACAGATACGCAGTATTTT

V gene: TRBV5-1
D gene: NA
clone size: NA
CDR3 length: 16
J gene: TRBJ2-3
CDR3 protein: CASSLPTSGDTDTLYF
CDR3 DNA: TGCGCCAGCAGCTTGCCGACTAGTGGGGACACAGATACGCTGTATTTT

V gene: TRBV27
D gene: NA
clone size: NA
CDR3 length: 16
J gene: TRBJ2-7
CDR3 protein: CASSLLARELPYEQYF
CDR3 DNA: TGTGCCAGCAGTTTACTGGCCAGGGAGTTGCCCTACGAGCAGTACTTC

V gene: TRBV4-2
D gene: NA
clone size: NA
CDR3 length: 17
J gene: TRBJ1-6
CDR3 protein: CAGSQGPLSSYNSPLHF
CDR3 DNA: TGTGCCGGCAGCCAAGGTCCCCTGAGCTCCTATAATTCACCCCTCCACTTT

V gene: TRBV27
D gene: TRBD1
clone size: few
CDR3 length: 15
J gene: TRBJ1-2
CDR3 protein: CASSPRGTGPYGYTF
CDR3 DNA: TGTGCCAGCAGTCCACGAGGGACAGGGCCTTATGGCTACACCTTC

V gene: TRBV11-2
D gene: TRBD2
clone size: few
CDR3 length: 16
J gene: TRBJ2-7
CDR3 protein: CASSLLSGSPLYEQYF
CDR3 DNA: TGTGCCAGCAGCCTACTTAGCGGGAGTCCTCTCTACGAGCAGTACTTC

V gene: TRBV9
D gene: TRBD2
clone size: NA
CDR3 length: 16
J gene: TRBJ2-1
CDR3 protein: CASSAPLAGGRNEQFF
CDR3 DNA: TGTGCCAGCAGCGCACCTCTAGCGGGGGGACGCAATGAGCAGTTCTTC

V gene: TRBV7-9
D gene: TRBD1
clone size: NA
CDR3 length: 16
J gene: TRBJ2-7
CDR3 protein: CASSPATGTGTYEQYF
CDR3 DNA: TGTGCCAGCAGCCCAGCCACCGGGACAGGGACCTACGAGCAGTACTTC

V gene: TRBV5-1
D gene: NA
clone size: few
CDR3 length: 15
J gene: TRBJ2-7
CDR3 protein: CASSQDGVYVNEQYF
CDR3 DNA: TGCGCCAGCAGCCAGGACGGAGTTTATGTGAACGAGCAGTACTTC

V gene: TRBV5-1
D gene: TRBD1
clone size: many
CDR3 length: 14
J gene: TRBJ2-5
CDR3 protein: CASSHGTGQETQYF
CDR3 DNA: TGCGCCAGCAGCCACGGGACAGGACAAGAGACCCAGTACTTC

V gene: TRBV3-1
D gene: NA
clone size: once
CDR3 length: 15
J gene: TRBJ2-5
CDR3 protein: CASSRGGGREETQYF
CDR3 DNA: TGTGCCAGCAGCCGAGGTGGGGGCAGGGAGGAGACCCAGTACTTC

V gene: TRBV6-1
D gene: NA
clone size: NA
CDR3 length: 14
J gene: TRBJ1-2
CDR3 protein: CASSEAPRGDGYTF
CDR3 DNA: TGTGCCAGCAGTGAAGCGCCCAGGGGAGATGGCTACACCTTC

V gene: TRBV27
D gene: TRBD1
clone size: NA
CDR3 length: 16
J gene: TRBJ2-2
CDR3 protein: CASSLSDRELTGELFF
CDR3 DNA: TGTGCCAGCAGTTTATCGGACAGGGAACTCACCGGGGAGCTGTTTTTT